This T cell receptor beta chain was recovered during a study of OX40 agonist ivuxolimab in advanced cancers. Across the study: The dose-escalation cohort had hepatocellular carcinoma, melanoma, renal cell or head and neck cancer. General study points: At 0.1 to 3.0 mg/kg and by week 6, clonal expansion occurred in CD4+ and CD8+ blood T cells.

The length of the CDR3 is 14 residues. Trimming took 0 bases from V and 7 from J, leaving 13 bases between them. Germline V gives CDR1 LGHNA, CDR2 YNFKEQ. With regard to this clone: Antigen: not known.

The protocol was immunoSEQ multiplex PCR, while the TCRdb copy is restricted to in-frame clones and leaves out a portion. Of about 78,000 clones listed, more than 75% are singletons. The rearrangement links TRBV4-2 to TRBJ2-7; no clear D gene. This TCR was recovered from an adult with an advanced solid tumor such as melanoma, head and neck, liver or kidney cancer. Here the sequenced sample was CD4+ or CD8+ T cells sorted from blood, taken in a trial of the OX40 agonist ivuxolimab. CDR3 amino acids: CASSQDLLTGEQYF. The CDR3 DNA reads TGTGCCAGCAGCCAAGATCTGTTGACTGGGGAGCAGTACTTC.